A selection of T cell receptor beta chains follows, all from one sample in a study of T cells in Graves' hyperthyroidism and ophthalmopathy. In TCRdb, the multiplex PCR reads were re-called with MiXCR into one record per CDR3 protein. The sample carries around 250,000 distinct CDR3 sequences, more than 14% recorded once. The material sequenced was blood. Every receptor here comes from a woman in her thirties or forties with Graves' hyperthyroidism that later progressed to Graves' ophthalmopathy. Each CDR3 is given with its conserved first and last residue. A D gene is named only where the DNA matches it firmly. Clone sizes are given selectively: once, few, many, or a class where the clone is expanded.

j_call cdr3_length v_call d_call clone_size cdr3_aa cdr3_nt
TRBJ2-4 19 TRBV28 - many CASSLQLGGAADAKNIQYF TGTGCCAGCAGTTTACAATTGGGGGGTGCGGCCGATGCCAAAAACATTCAGTACTTC
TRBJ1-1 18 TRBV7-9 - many CASSLELYTQGGGTEAFF TGTGCCAGCAGCTTAGAACTATATACACAGGGTGGCGGGACTGAAGCTTTCTTT
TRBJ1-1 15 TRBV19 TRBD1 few CASSTPGQGGTGAFF TGTGCCAGTAGTACCCCAGGACAGGGGGGGACTGGAGCTTTCTTT
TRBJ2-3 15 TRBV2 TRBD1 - CASSQRQGMADTQYF TGTGCCAGCAGTCAACGACAGGGGATGGCAGATACGCAGTATTTT
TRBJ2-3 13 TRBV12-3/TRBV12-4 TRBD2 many CASSLGGLAAQYF TGTGCCAGCAGTTTGGGGGGACTAGCGGCGCAGTATTTT
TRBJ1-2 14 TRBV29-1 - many CSVLRRGANYGYTF TGCAGCGTTCTTCGACGGGGAGCTAACTATGGCTACACCTTC
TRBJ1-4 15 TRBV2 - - CASSRRGDGNEKLFF TGTGCCAGCAGTAGGAGGGGGGACGGTAATGAAAAACTGTTTTTT
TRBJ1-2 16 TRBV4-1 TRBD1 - CASSQDRDRAIDGHTF TGCGCCAGCAGCCAAGACCGGGACAGGGCTATAGATGGCCACACCTTC
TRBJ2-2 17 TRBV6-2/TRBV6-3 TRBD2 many CASRLLAEARETGELFF TGTGCCAGCAGATTACTAGCGGAAGCGAGAGAAACCGGGGAGCTGTTTTTT
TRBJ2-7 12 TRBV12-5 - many CASGPGSGEQYF TGTGCTAGTGGGCCCGGGTCAGGCGAGCAGTACTTC
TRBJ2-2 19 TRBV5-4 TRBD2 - CASSPLAISGRFNTGELFF TGTGCCAGCAGCCCCCTCGCTATCAGCGGGAGGTTCAACACCGGGGAGCTGTTTTTT
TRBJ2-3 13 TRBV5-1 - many CASSLAPTDTQYF TGCGCCAGCAGCTTGGCACCGACAGATACGCAGTATTTT
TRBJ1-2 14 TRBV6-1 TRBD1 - CASSERDRGRGYTF TGTGCCAGCAGTGAGAGGGACAGGGGGAGAGGCTACACCTTC
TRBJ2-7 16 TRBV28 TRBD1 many CASSPSPGQGSKEQYF TGTGCCAGCAGTCCTTCACCGGGACAGGGATCCAAGGAGCAGTACTTC
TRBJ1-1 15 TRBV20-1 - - CSARPRGAQYTEAFF TGCAGTGCTAGACCACGGGGCGCTCAGTACACTGAAGCTTTCTTT
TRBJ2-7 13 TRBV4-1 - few CASSSGLTAEQYF TGCGCCAGCAGCTCCGGACTGACGGCCGAGCAGTACTTC
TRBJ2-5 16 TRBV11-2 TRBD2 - CASSFGTSGRLETQYF TGTGCCAGCAGCTTTGGAACTAGCGGGAGGTTAGAGACCCAGTACTTC